The source of this T cell receptor beta chain is a study of T cell responses to AZD1222 COVID-19 vaccine. Generated by immunoSEQ multiplex PCR, the TCRdb table keeps only in-frame clones and is missing some. In the table there are just over 80,000 clones, approximately 90% of which are singletons. Per germline, CDR1 KGHSH and CDR2 LQKENI. The CDR3 covers 16 residues. The junction had 10 bases not matched to a gene; V was cut back by 2 bases and J by 4 bases. Comments on this clone: Its antigen is as yet unknown.

Points from the study as a whole: Among the donors, most were white British and more were female, and clonal diversity was possibly underestimated. Only a handful of individuals given AZD1222 were seropositive at baseline.

This rearrangement joins TRBV18 to TRBJ2-5, with 7 bases matching TRBD1. The TCR originated in an adult in good health. Sequenced material: peripheral blood, taken on day 0 of AZD1222 vaccination. CDR3 nucleotides: TGTGCCAGCTCACCAATGCCGGGACAGACAGTAGAGACCCAGTACTTC. Protein: CASSPMPGQTVETQYF.